This TCR beta chain was documented in a study of CD8 T cells in Susac syndrome. Germline values: CDR1 SGHAT, CDR2 FQNNGV. The CDR3 extends over 17 amino acids. Between the trimmed V and J ends, which lost 3 bases and 1 base, there was a span of 15 bases. Study results and limitations: The study conceded that its TCR sequencing and HLA analysis involved relatively few individuals.

Note on this clonotype: The antigen is not known.

RNA totalling 0.5 to 1 ug underwent reverse transcription with random hexamers. One entry per CDR3 protein, called by TCRdb with MiXCR from the immunoSEQ multiplex PCR reads. Of a few hundred thousand distinct CDR3 sequences in the sample, around 83% were seen once. It was negative isolation that provided the CD8+ and CD4+ T cells, whereas TEMRA cells were enriched by FACS. The clonotype was recovered from a human donor with multiple sclerosis. The sequenced sample consisted of CD8+ T cells from PBMCs. V gene TRBV11-2 combines with J gene TRBJ2-2; D is possibly TRBD1 (6 bases). DNA for the CDR3: TGTGCCAGCAGCTTCTGGATATCGGACAGGAACACCGGGGAGCTGTTTTTT. The encoded protein is CASSFWISDRNTGELFF.